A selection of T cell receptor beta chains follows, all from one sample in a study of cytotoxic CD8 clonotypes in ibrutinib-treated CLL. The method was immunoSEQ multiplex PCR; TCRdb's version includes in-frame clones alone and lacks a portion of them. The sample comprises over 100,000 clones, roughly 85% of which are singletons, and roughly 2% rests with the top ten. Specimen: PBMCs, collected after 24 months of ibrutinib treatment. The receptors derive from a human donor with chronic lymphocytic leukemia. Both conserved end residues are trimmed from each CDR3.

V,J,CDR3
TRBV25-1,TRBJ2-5,ASSELGAGVQETQY
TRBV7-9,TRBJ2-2,ASSHTLNTGELF
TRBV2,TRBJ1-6,ASTQSGRSPLH
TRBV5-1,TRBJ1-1,ASGLDRNTEAF
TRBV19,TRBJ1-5,ASRLEGGTVNQPQH
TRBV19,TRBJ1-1,ASSLRTGNTEAF
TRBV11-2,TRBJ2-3,ASNSERGRYADTQY
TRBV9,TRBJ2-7,ASSVVTYEQY
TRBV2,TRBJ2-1,ASSGWDFNEQF
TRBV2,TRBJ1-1,ASGTRRAMNTEAF
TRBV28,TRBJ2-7,ASSFSLAGLTYEQY
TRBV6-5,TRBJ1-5,ASSLGAGGNQPQH
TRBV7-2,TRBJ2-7,ASSFSYEQY
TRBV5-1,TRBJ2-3,ASSLSVVSTDTQY
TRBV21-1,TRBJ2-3,ASSKRLTGSTDTQY
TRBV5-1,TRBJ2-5,ASSSGSGETQY
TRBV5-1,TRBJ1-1,ASSQQGENTEAF